This T cell receptor (beta chain) was profiled in a study of blood T cell repertoires in COVID-19. Across the whole study: PBMCs, B-cell-depleted T cells, or T cells were the source of the cDNA or gDNA that made up the material.

Some clones are missing from TCRdb's copy, which holds only in-frame ones; the method was immunoSEQ multiplex PCR. The sample includes roughly 74,000 clones, roughly 84% of them seen just once. From germline, CDR1 is PRHDT and CDR2 FYEKMQ (reference sequence). The CDR3 length is 16 residues. Trimming pared 4 bases from V and 1 base from J, leaving 14 bases between. V gene TRBV13 combines with J gene TRBJ1-3; D unresolved. The sequenced sample consisted of peripheral blood. The clonotype comes from a man in his 70s with active or convalescent COVID-19. The CDR3 is CASSSRAHASGNTIYF. The DNA for the CDR3 is TGTGCCAGCAGCTCTAGAGCCCACGCGTCTGGAAACACCATATATTTT.